This TCR beta chain appears in the sequencing data of a study of neurological immune-mediated disorders. General study points: Expanded clones shared no identical CDR3 amino acid sequences across subjects, which suggested private TCR-beta repertoires in all groups.

With V trimmed by 1 base and J by 8 bases, 4 bases remained unmatched. The CDR3 is made up of 13 amino acids. The V gene's germline CDR1 is DFQATT and CDR2 SNEGSKA (reference sequence). This clonotype has at least ten counts. The antigen is undetermined. A single record per CDR3 protein comes from TCRdb applying MiXCR to the 5' RACE reads. The table has 45,000 to 50,000 distinct CDR3 sequences, 20% to 30% seen once. The source of this sequence is a woman in her 70s in good health. Sequencing was carried out using PBMCs. The V gene is TRBV20-1, the J gene TRBJ1-4; 7 bases agree with TRBD1. CDR3 protein: CSARGTGAEKLFF. Written as DNA, the CDR3 is TGCAGTGCTAGAGGGACAGGTGCCGAAAAACTGTTTTTT.